This TCR beta chain was retrieved from a study of blood T cell repertoires in COVID-19. Study-level background: Sample material is recorded as cDNA or gDNA derived from T cells, B-cell-depleted T cells, or PBMCs.

The CDR3 spans 20 residues. Germline CDR1 reads SGHAT; CDR2 reads FQNNGV. V lost 0 bases and J lost 2; bases outside the gene matches: 13. Clones were sequenced by immunoSEQ multiplex PCR, and TCRdb holds only the in-frame ones, with some missing. The sample gives some 140,000 clones, about four fifths of which show up once; 15% to 20% is in the top ten. Participant ages covered about 18 to 100 years across about two dozen US areas. Participants were placed into cohorts based on the clinical history they reported. The chain is built from TRBV11-2 and TRBJ2-6; 7 nucleotides agree with TRBD1. Sequenced sample: PBMCs or T cells enriched from blood (not recorded which). This receptor was taken from a man between 25 and 39 years old who had recovered from COVID-19. The CDR3 coding sequence is TGTGCCAGCAGCTTAGACCCTGCCAGGGGGTCCCGGACTGGGGCCAACGTCCTGACTTTC. This gives the protein CASSLDPARGSRTGANVLTF.